The 29 T cell receptor beta chains presented below share a single source sample, sequenced in a study of shared clonotypes between healthy human individuals. Data came from immunoSEQ multiplex PCR; TCRdb stores just in-frame clones and leaves some out. The sample consists of some 240,000 clones, 60% to 80% of them appearing once. The material sequenced was memory CD4+ T cells sorted from blood. Subset of the sample: CD45RA-negative fraction. These receptors originate from a man younger than 40 in good health.

The sample holds a few counts of this clone. J is TRBJ1-5 and V is TRBV28, with D unclear. The germline V gene encodes CDR1 MDHEN and CDR2 SYDVKM. Trimming removed 4 bases from V and 5 bases from J, with 15 bases in between. CDR3 length equals 15 residues. CDR3 residues: CASSSYWQSDQPQHF. For the CDR3, the DNA is TGTGCCAGCAGTTCGTATTGGCAATCGGATCAGCCCCAGCATTTT.

This clone turned up a few times. This sequence joins TRBV15 and TRBJ1-2, with a weak D call TRBD1 (5 bases). From germline, CDR1 is LNHNV and CDR2 YYDKDF (reference sequence). Trimming took off 1 base at V and 8 bases at J, with 8 bases between the two ends. This CDR3 spans 12 amino acids. The CDR3 DNA follows: TGTGCCACCAGCAGAGTAGACAGCGGCTACACCTTC. Protein sequence: CATSRVDSGYTF.

This chain connects TRBV5-6 to TRBJ2-1; 12 bases align to TRBD2. The CDR3 covers 18 residues. V dropped 6 bases and J dropped 7; count of bases not matched to a gene: 17. CDR1 SGHDT and CDR2 YYEEEE come from the germline V gene. Here the CDR3 reads CASTGNLLAGGSLNEQFF. In DNA, the CDR3 is TGTGCCAGCACCGGTAACTTACTAGCGGGAGGTTCGTTAAATGAGCAGTTCTTC.

This chain joins TRBV21-1 and TRBJ2-1; the table calls TRBD2, which could not be checked here. TRBV21-1 is a pseudogene. The length of the CDR3 is 16 residues. The CDR3 spells CASSPPGLASYNEQFF. The CDR3 coding sequence is TGTGCCAGCAGCCCGCCGGGACTAGCTTCCTACAATGAGCAGTTCTTC.

This clone was detected a few times. The chain has TRBV5-1 and TRBJ1-4, with 7 bases matching TRBD1. Germline V gene data show CDR1 as SGHRS and CDR2 as YFSETQ. This CDR3 region has 17 residues. The V and J ends lost 4 bases and 0 bases, in that order; junction bases with no gene match: 9. The CDR3 protein is CASSPSGQYATNEKLFF. In DNA, the CDR3 is TGCGCCAGCAGCCCGTCGGGACAGTATGCAACTAATGAAAAACTGTTTTTT.

As to this clone: At one boundary the junction diverges from the germline segment, which might be a read error. The sample has other DNA sequences that encode this CDR3 too. The chain is built from TRBV5-4 and TRBJ1-5; tentative D call: TRBD1 (6 bases). This CDR3 is 15 amino acids long. Germline CDR1 reads SGHNT; CDR2 reads YYREEE (reference sequence). The CDR3 here is CASSLGTHGGQPQHF. The CDR3 DNA sequence: TGCGCCAGCAGCTTGGGGACACATGGTGGTCAGCCCCAGCATTTT.

This clone was counted many times. The CDR3 DNA follows: TGTGCCAGCAGCTTAGGCTCGACAGGGTACACCGGGGAGCTGTTTTTT. Protein: CASSLGSTGYTGELFF. The chain joins TRBV7-8 to TRBJ2-2, with TRBD1 matching over 7 bases. This CDR3 is 16 amino acids long. Germline V lookup: CDR1 SGHVS, CDR2 FQNEAQ. Losses at the gene ends were 1 base for V and 3 bases for J; bases not matched to a gene: 5. The full variable domain, rest sourced from reference TRBV7-8 and TRBJ2-2, is GAGVSQSPRYKVAKRGQDVALRCDPISGHVSLFWYQQALGQGPEFLTYFQNEAQLDKSGLPSDRFFAERPEGSVSTLKIQRTQQEDSAVYLCASSLGSTGYTGELFFGEGSRLTVL.

CDR3 residues: CASSLRTGSPTNEKLFF. The CDR3 DNA is TGTGCCAGCAGCCTCAGGACAGGCAGCCCCACTAATGAAAAACTGTTTTTT. The chain links TRBV14 to TRBJ1-4, with TRBD1 matching 7 bases. The CDR3 totals 17 residues. The ends lost 4 bases at V and 2 bases at J; junction bases unmatched: 10. Germline assignment: CDR1 SGHDN and CDR2 FVKESK.

V and J are TRBV5-4 and TRBJ2-4; D call uncertain. The V end was cut by 4 bases, the J end by 0 bases, with 8 bases between. Germline V gene data show CDR1 as SGHNT and CDR2 as YYREEE (reference sequence). This CDR3 region has 14 residues. CDR3: CASSVAGAKNIQYF. The CDR3, as DNA: TGTGCCAGCAGCGTCGCTGGAGCCAAAAACATTCAGTACTTC.

CDR3 in amino acids: CASSGLAGDEQFF. The DNA for the CDR3 is TGTGCCAGCTCAGGACTAGCGGGAGATGAGCAGTTCTTC. The chain links TRBV18 to TRBJ2-1; 13 bases map to TRBD2. The germline CDR1 and CDR2 sequences are KGHSH and LQKENI. J lost 8 bases, V lost 5 bases, and 0 bases had no gene match. CDR3 length: 13 amino acids.

V gene TRBV25-1 combines with J gene TRBJ1-1, with 8 bases identical to TRBD1. Germline V lookup: CDR1 MGHDK, CDR2 SYGVNS. J lost 2 bases, V lost 1 base, and 3 bases had no gene match. The CDR3 has 15 amino acids. The CDR3 sequence: CASSEWTGKNTEAFF. The CDR3 DNA follows: TGTGCCAGCAGTGAATGGACAGGGAAAAACACTGAAGCTTTCTTT.

The chain joins TRBV18 to TRBJ1-3; D ambiguous. The CDR3 is 14 amino acids. The germline V and J ends were trimmed by 8 bases and 2 bases, with 13 bases remaining between them. Germline V lookup: CDR1 KGHSH, CDR2 LQKENI. DNA of the CDR3: TGTGCCAGCCGTCCCGGTACGGCTGGAAACACCATATATTTT. Translating gives CASRPGTAGNTIYF. The complete variable domain, with remaining parts taken from reference TRBV18 and TRBJ1-3, reads NAGVMQNPRHLVRRRGQEARLRCSPMKGHSHVYWYRQLPEEGLKFMVYLQKENIIDESGMPKERFSAEFPKEGPSILRIQQVVRGDSAAYFCASRPGTAGNTIYFGEGSWLTVV.

This clone occurred a few times. The V call is TRBV19, the J call TRBJ2-3; TRBD2 aligns across 9 bases. V shed 0 bases and J 2 bases; nucleotides not matched to a gene: 12. This CDR3 region has 19 residues. CDR1 is LNHDA, CDR2 SQIVND, per germline (reference sequence). CDR3 sequence: CASSIDWTPLAGITDTQYF. The CDR3 nucleotides are TGTGCCAGTAGTATAGATTGGACCCCTCTAGCGGGGATCACAGATACGCAGTATTTT.

The chain couples TRBV28 to TRBJ2-2, with D tentatively TRBD1 (6 bases). V dropped 6 bases and J dropped 3 bases, with 17 bases sitting between them. Germline V lookup: CDR1 MDHEN, CDR2 SYDVKM. The CDR3 sequence is 16 residues long. This chain's CDR3 is CASSIFGTHHTGELFF. CDR3 DNA sequence: TGTGCCAGCAGCATCTTCGGGACACATCACACCGGGGAGCTGTTTTTT.

This clone was seen just once. The chain uses TRBV19 and TRBJ2-5, with D possibly TRBD2 on 5 matching bases. V lost 3 bases and J lost 2, with 10 bases in between. The germline V gene encodes CDR1 LNHDA and CDR2 SQIVND (reference sequence). The CDR3 has 14 amino acids. CDR3 in DNA: TGTGCCAGTAGTATGCTAGCTAGGCAAGAGACCCAGTACTTC. It codes for CASSMLARQETQYF.

The chain employs TRBV10-2 and TRBJ1-1, with TRBD1 matching 8 bases. V was pared by 0 bases and J by 4 bases, with 4 bases of the junction left unmatched. Germline V gene lookup returns CDR1 WSHSY and CDR2 SAAADI. The CDR3 is 15 residues long. CDR3 in amino acids: CASSESTGDSTEAFF. In DNA, the CDR3 is TGCGCCAGCAGTGAGTCGACAGGGGACAGCACTGAAGCTTTCTTT.

The chain uses TRBV18 and TRBJ2-7; 8 nucleotides align to TRBD2. CDR1 and CDR2 (germline): KGHSH, LQKENI. This CDR3 comprises 17 residues. The V and J ends lost 0 bases and 6 bases, in that order; junction bases with no gene match: 13. Here the CDR3 reads CASSPPYQGGSGSEQYF. CDR3 coding DNA: TGTGCCAGCTCACCACCTTACCAGGGCGGCAGCGGGAGCGAGCAGTACTTC.

The rearrangement links TRBV13 to TRBJ1-2; weak D call: TRBD1 (6 bases). Germline V lookup: CDR1 PRHDT, CDR2 FYEKMQ (reference sequence). The V gene lost 6 bases and the J gene lost 2 bases, with 13 bases spanning the gap. The CDR3 totals 14 residues. The CDR3 protein is CASSDLGGNYGYTF. CDR3 DNA sequence: TGTGCCAGCAGTGATCTGGGGGGCAACTATGGCTACACCTTC. Variable domain in full (rest from reference TRBV13 and TRBJ1-2): AAGVIQSPRHLIKEKRETATLKCYPIPRHDTVYWYQQGPGQDPQFLISFYEKMQSDKGSIPDRFSAQQFSDYHSELNMSSLELGDSALYFCASSDLGGNYGYTFGSGTRLTVV.

The chain is built from TRBV11-3 and TRBJ2-1; 8 nucleotides match TRBD2. Germline loops: CDR1 SGHNT, CDR2 YENEEA. With V trimmed by 5 bases and J by 7 bases, 10 bases remained unmatched. This CDR3 spans 15 amino acids. CDR3 amino acids: CASSLAAGVGNEQFF. DNA for the CDR3: TGTGCCAGCAGCCTCGCAGCGGGAGTGGGGAATGAGCAGTTCTTC.

The V call is TRBV4-3, the J call TRBJ2-1; D is possibly TRBD2 (8 bases). The ends were cut back, 1 base at V and 8 bases at J, with 15 bases in the middle. This CDR3 has 15 residues. CDR1 and CDR2 (germline): LGHNA, YSLEER. CDR3 sequence: CASSQVSGGTDEQFF. CDR3 bases: TGCGCCAGCAGCCAAGTCTCGGGGGGGACAGATGAGCAGTTCTTC.

V gene TRBV7-9 combines with J gene TRBJ2-5, with D perhaps matching TRBD1 or TRBD2 (5 bases each). Germline loops: CDR1 SEHNR, CDR2 FQNEAQ (reference sequence). The length of the CDR3 is 13 residues. Deletions cut 5 bases from V and 5 bases from J, with 12 bases between. CDR3 loop: CASSGQGGETQYF. The CDR3 bases are TGTGCCAGCAGCGGTCAGGGCGGGGAGACCCAGTACTTC.

This clone was seen repeatedly, ten times or more. This sequence joins TRBV5-6 and TRBJ2-1; 8 bases agree with TRBD2. Germline CDR1 SGHDT, CDR2 YYEEEE. J gave up 6 bases and V 1 base, and 6 bases lay outside the gene matches. The CDR3 is made up of 15 amino acids. The CDR3 reads CASSLLSGGSNEQFF. DNA of the CDR3: TGTGCCAGCAGCTTGTTATCGGGAGGGTCCAATGAGCAGTTCTTC. Based on the CDR3 plus reference TRBV5-6 and TRBJ2-1, the full variable domain is DAGVTQSPTHLIKTRGQQVTLRCSPKSGHDTVSWYQQALGQGPQFIFQYYEEEERQRGNFPDRFSGHQFPNYSSELNVNALLLGDSALYLCASSLLSGGSNEQFFGPGTRLTVL.

The genes are TRBV5-1 and TRBJ2-7, with D possibly being TRBD2 (6 bases). Germline assignment: CDR1 SGHRS and CDR2 YFSETQ. With 5 bases removed from V and 4 bases from J, the gap between germline ends came to 22 bases. The CDR3 runs 16 residues. This CDR3 is CASSLADSTLSYEQYF. The CDR3 DNA sequence: TGCGCCAGCAGTTTAGCGGATTCCACTCTTTCTTACGAGCAGTACTTC.

The rearrangement joins TRBV5-1 to TRBJ2-1; 12 bases align to TRBD2. Losses at the gene ends were 3 bases for V and 4 bases for J; bases not matched to a gene: 5. Germline-derived CDR1 and CDR2 are SGHRS and YFSETQ. This CDR3 spans 16 amino acids. The CDR3 nucleotides are TGCGCCAGCAGCTCTGAACTAGCGGGGGGTTACAATGAGCAGTTCTTC. This sequence encodes CASSSELAGGYNEQFF.

This clone was recorded a few times. The chain employs TRBV6-6 and TRBJ1-1, with D unresolved. V gave up 7 bases and J gave up 7 bases, with 13 bases separating them. This CDR3 comprises 12 residues. Germline values: CDR1 MNHNY, CDR2 SVGAGI (reference sequence). CDR3 nucleotides: TGTGCCAGCAACAAAGAGGGAGGTGAAGCTTTCTTT. As protein: CASNKEGGEAFF.

This clone has a single count. The chain has TRBV14 and TRBJ2-5; D is ambiguous. The CDR3 loop spans 14 amino acids. Germline V gene sequence: CDR1 SGHDN, CDR2 FVKESK. V was cut by 1 base and J by 5 bases, with 11 bases left in between. In nucleotides, the CDR3 is TGTGCCAGCAGCCAAGTTTTCGGTGGCGAGACCCAGTACTTC. Protein sequence: CASSQVFGGETQYF. Combining the CDR3 with reference TRBV14 and TRBJ2-5 gives the whole variable domain EAGVTQFPSHSVIEKGQTVTLRCDPISGHDNLYWYRRVMGKEIKFLLHFVKESKQDESGMPNNRFLAERTGGTYSTLKVQPAELEDSGVYFCASSQVFGGETQYFGPGTRLLVL.

In this sample, this clone turned up a few times. The chain links TRBV11-2 to TRBJ2-2; D perhaps matches TRBD1 (6 bases). The CDR3 length is 16 residues. V was pared by 2 bases and J by 6 bases, with 16 bases between. CDR1 is SGHAT and CDR2 is FQNNGV in the germline V gene. The CDR3 region has the DNA TGTGCCAGCAGCTTAACCGGGACACCAAGCTCCGGGGAGCTGTTTTTT. Amino acids: CASSLTGTPSSGELFF.

The chain employs TRBV7-2 and TRBJ2-3, with TRBD2 matching 9 bases. Per the germline V gene, CDR1 is SGHTA and CDR2 is FQGNSA. This CDR3 is built from 16 residues. V was pared by 4 bases and J by 0 bases, with 5 bases of the junction left unmatched. CDR3 sequence: CASSSVAGASTDTQYF. The CDR3 region has the DNA TGTGCCAGCAGCTCCGTAGCGGGAGCTAGCACAGATACGCAGTATTTT.

The table lists this clone with a few counts. The rearrangement uses TRBV19 and TRBJ1-3; D uncertain. Trimming left V 8 bases short and J 0 bases short, with 8 bases between. This CDR3 contains 13 residues. CDR1 and CDR2 (germline): LNHDA, SQIVND (reference sequence). Here the CDR3 reads CASENNSGNTIYF. The CDR3 region has the DNA TGTGCCAGTGAAAATAACTCTGGAAACACCATATATTTT.